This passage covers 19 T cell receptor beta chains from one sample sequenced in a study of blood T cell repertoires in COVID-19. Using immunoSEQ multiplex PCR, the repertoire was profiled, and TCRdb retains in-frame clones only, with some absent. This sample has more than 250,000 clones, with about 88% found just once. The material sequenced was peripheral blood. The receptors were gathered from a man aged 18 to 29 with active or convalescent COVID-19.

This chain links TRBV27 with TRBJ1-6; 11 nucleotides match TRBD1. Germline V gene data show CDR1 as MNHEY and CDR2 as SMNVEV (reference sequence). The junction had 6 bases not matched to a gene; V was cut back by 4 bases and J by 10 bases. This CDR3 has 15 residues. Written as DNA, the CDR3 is TGTGCCAGCAGTTCTCCGGGACAGGGGGTCTCACCCCTCCACTTT. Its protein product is CASSSPGQGVSPLHF.

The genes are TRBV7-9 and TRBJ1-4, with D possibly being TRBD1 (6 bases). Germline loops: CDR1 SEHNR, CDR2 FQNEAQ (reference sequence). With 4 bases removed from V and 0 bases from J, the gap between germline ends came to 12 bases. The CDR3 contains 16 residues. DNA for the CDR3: TGTGCCAGCAGCTCCGGACGGACAGCAACTAATGAAAAACTGTTTTTT. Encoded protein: CASSSGRTATNEKLFF.

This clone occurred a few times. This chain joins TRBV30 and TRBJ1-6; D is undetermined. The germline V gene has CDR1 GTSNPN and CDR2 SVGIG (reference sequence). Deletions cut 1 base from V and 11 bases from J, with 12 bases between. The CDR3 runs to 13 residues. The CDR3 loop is CAWSALLDAPLHF. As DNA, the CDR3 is TGTGCCTGGAGTGCCCTCCTAGACGCACCCCTCCACTTT.

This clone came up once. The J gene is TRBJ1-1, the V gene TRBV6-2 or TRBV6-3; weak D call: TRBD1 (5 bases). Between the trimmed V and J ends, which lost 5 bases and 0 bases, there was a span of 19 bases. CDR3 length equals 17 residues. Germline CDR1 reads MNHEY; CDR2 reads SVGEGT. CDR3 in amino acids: CASSHPGGVGVNTEAFF. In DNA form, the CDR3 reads TGTGCCAGCAGTCACCCCGGGGGAGTGGGGGTGAACACTGAAGCTTTCTTT.

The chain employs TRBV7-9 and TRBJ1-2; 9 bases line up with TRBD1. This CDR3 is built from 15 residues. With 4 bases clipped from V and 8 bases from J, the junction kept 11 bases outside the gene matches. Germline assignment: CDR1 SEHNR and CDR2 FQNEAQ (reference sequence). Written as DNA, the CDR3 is TGTGCCAGCAGCTCTACCGGGACAGGGACAGGAGGCTACACCTTC. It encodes CASSSTGTGTGGYTF.

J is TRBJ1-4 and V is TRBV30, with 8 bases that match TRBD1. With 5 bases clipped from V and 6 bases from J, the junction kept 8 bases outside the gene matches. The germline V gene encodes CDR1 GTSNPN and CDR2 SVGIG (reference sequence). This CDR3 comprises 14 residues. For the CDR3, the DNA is TGTGCCTGGCTCCCACAGGGGGTGGATGAAAAACTGTTTTTT. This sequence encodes CAWLPQGVDEKLFF.

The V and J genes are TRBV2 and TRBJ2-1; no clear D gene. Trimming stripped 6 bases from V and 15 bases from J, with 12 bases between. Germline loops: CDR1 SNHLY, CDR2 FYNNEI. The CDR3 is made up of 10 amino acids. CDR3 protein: CASRSTGWFF. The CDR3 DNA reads TGTGCCAGCAGGTCCACCGGTTGGTTCTTC.

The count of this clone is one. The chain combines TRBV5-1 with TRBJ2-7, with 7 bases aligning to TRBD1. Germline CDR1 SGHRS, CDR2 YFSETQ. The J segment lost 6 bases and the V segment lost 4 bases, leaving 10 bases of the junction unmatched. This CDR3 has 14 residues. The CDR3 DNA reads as TGCGCCAGCAGCCCCGGACAGGAAACAGGCGAGCAGTACTTC. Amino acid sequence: CASSPGQETGEQYF.

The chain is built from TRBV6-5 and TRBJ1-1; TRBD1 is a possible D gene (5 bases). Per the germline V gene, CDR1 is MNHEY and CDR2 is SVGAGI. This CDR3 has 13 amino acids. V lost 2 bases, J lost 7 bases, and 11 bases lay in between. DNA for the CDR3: TGTGCCAGCAGTTACCGCCAGGGCTTTGAAGCTTTCTTT. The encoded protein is CASSYRQGFEAFF.

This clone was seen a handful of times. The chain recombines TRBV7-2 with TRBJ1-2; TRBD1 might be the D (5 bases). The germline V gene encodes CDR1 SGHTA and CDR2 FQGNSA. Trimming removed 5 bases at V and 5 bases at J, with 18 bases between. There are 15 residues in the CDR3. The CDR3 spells CASSPGARGRYGYTF. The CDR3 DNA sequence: TGTGCCAGCAGCCCCGGTGCTCGGGGGAGGTATGGCTACACCTTC.

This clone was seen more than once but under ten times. This chain's CDR3 is CASSFLETTSNYEQYF. The CDR3 nucleotides read TGTGCCAGCAGCTTCCTCGAAACTACCAGCAACTACGAGCAGTACTTC. The chain joins TRBV7-9 to TRBJ2-7; D is undetermined. Germline CDR1 is SEHNR and CDR2 is FQNEAQ (reference sequence). V was shortened by 3 bases and J by 3 bases, with 18 bases between the two germline ends. This CDR3 comprises 16 residues.

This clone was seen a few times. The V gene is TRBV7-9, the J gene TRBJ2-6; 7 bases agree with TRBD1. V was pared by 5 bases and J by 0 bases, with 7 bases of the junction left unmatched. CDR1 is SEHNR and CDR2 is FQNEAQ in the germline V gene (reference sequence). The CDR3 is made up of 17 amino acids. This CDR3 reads CASSVGQVGSGANVLTF. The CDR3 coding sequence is TGTGCCAGCAGCGTAGGACAGGTCGGCTCTGGGGCCAACGTCCTGACTTTC.

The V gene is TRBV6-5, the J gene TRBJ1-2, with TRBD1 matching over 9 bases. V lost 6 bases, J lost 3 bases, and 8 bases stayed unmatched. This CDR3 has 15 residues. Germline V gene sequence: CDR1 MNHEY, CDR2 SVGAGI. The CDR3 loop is CASSLHRGQDYGYTF. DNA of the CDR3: TGTGCCAGCAGCCTCCACAGGGGGCAGGACTATGGCTACACCTTC.

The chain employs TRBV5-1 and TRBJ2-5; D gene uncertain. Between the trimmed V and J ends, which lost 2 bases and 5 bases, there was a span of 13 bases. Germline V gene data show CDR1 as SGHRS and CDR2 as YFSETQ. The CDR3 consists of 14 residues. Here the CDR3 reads CASSLRPGAETQYF. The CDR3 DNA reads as TGCGCCAGCAGCTTACGGCCAGGCGCGGAGACCCAGTACTTC. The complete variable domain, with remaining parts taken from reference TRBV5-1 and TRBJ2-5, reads KAGVTQTPRYLIKTRGQQVTLSCSPISGHRSVSWYQQTPGQGLQFLFEYFSETQRNKGNFPGRFSGRQFSNSRSEMNVSTLELGDSALYLCASSLRPGAETQYFGPGTRLLVL.

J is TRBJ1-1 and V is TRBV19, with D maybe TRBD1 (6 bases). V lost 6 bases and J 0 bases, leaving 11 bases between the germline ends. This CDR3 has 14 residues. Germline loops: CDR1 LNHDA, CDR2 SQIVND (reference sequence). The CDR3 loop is CASSPGHLNTEAFF. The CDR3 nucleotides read TGTGCCAGTAGCCCGGGACACCTGAACACTGAAGCTTTCTTT.

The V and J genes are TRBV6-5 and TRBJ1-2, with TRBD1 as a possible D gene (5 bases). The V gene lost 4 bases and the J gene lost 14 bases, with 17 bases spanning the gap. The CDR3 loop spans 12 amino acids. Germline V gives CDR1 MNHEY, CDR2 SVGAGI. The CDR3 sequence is CASSSRGFGTTF. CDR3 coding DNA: TGTGCCAGCAGTTCTAGGGGTTTTGGAACAACCTTC.

The DNA for the CDR3 is TGCGCCAGCAGCCAAACCGGACAGAAAGAGACCCAGTACTTC. Its protein product is CASSQTGQKETQYF. V usage is TRBV4-1 and J usage is TRBJ2-5, with D possibly matching TRBD1 (6 bases). The CDR3 is 14 residues long. V was cut by 2 bases and J by 3 bases, with 10 bases left in between. Germline V lookup: CDR1 MGHRA, CDR2 YSYEKL.

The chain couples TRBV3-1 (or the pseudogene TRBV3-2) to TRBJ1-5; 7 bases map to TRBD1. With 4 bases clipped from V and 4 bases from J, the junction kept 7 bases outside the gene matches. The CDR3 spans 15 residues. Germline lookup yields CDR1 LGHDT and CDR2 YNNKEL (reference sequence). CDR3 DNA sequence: TGTGCCAGCAGCCTCTCGGTACAGGGGAATCAGCCCCAGCATTTT. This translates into CASSLSVQGNQPQHF.

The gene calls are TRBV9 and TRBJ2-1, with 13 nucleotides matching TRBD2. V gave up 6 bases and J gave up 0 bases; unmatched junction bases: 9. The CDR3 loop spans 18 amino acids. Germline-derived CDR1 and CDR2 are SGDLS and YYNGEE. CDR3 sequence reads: CASTTGLAGAHSYNEQFF. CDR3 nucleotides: TGTGCCAGCACCACCGGACTAGCGGGAGCCCACTCCTACAATGAGCAGTTCTTC.